The clone carrying this TCR beta chain has more than one count but fewer than ten. Its target is unknown. The source of the sample is a study of blood T cells in healthy people across ages. Study observations and caveats: Total diversity from one million sequenced T cells was likely underestimated. Without sorted subsets, naive and antigen-experienced compartments could not be conclusively compared.

Next came a second PCR, run for about 7 to 12 cycles, which used a sample-barcoded 5' primer along with a J-beta primer mix. One entry per CDR3 protein results from TCRdb running MiXCR on the 5' RACE reads. Among roughly 700,000 distinct CDR3 sequences listed, roughly 25% were seen once. V gave up 0 bases and J gave up 3 bases, with 11 bases separating them. This CDR3 has 14 amino acids. Germline CDR1 DFQATT, CDR2 SNEGSKA (reference sequence). These data also formed part of another study, on T cells of mothers and their children. Turning to that study: The yield was over 8 million TCR beta CDR3 reads from each mother and a few million from each child.

The sequencing sample was made of blood. J is TRBJ1-2 and V is TRBV20-1, with D unclear. The TCR originated in a boy between 5 and 17 years old in good health. The chain's CDR3 is CSARDLSGHYGYTF. The CDR3 region has the DNA TGCAGTGCTAGAGATCTGTCAGGACACTATGGCTACACCTTC.